This passage covers 16 T cell receptor beta chains from one sample sequenced in a study of neoadjuvant nivolumab and ipilimumab in lung cancer. Profiled with immunoSEQ multiplex PCR; TCRdb holds only in-frame clones, not every one. The table has roughly 30,000 clones, 65% to 85% seen once. The source was peripheral blood, collected before neoadjuvant nivolumab, alone or with ipilimumab. The receptor set was obtained from an adult with non-small cell lung cancer.

The J gene is TRBJ2-7, the V gene TRBV5-1, with 11 bases identical to TRBD2. From germline, CDR1 is SGHRS and CDR2 YFSETQ. The CDR3 covers 14 residues. The V segment lost 4 bases and the J segment 1 base; nucleotides outside the gene matches: 1. The CDR3 spells CASSRTSGSYEQYF. Written as DNA, the CDR3 is TGCGCCAGCAGCAGGACTAGCGGGTCCTACGAGCAGTACTTC.

The V and J genes are TRBV5-4 and TRBJ1-2; D call uncertain. Germline CDR1 SGHNT, CDR2 YYREEE (reference sequence). CDR3 length: 14 amino acids. Trimming cost V 0 bases and J 0 bases, with 6 bases left between them. CDR3 sequence (DNA): TGTGCCAGCAGCTTGGATTCAACTAACTATGGCTACACCTTC. Translation gives CASSLDSTNYGYTF.

The rearrangement links TRBV6-1 to TRBJ1-5, with a possible D match to TRBD1 (5 bases). This CDR3 has 16 residues. CDR1 is MNHNS, CDR2 SASEGT, per germline. V was trimmed by 3 bases and J by 2 bases, leaving 14 bases between them. In nucleotides, the CDR3 is TGTGCCAGCAGTGAGTCCCTAAGGGGCCGCAATCAGCCCCAGCATTTT. Residues: CASSESLRGRNQPQHF.

This chain joins TRBV4-2 and TRBJ2-7, with 9 bases aligning to TRBD1. The CDR3 extends over 14 amino acids. CDR1 is LGHNA, CDR2 YNFKEQ, per germline. The V gene end was trimmed by 1 base and the J gene end by 5 bases; junction bases not matched to a gene: 3. The CDR3 sequence: CASSQGQGGDEQYF. As DNA, the CDR3 is TGTGCCAGCAGCCAAGGACAGGGGGGAGACGAGCAGTACTTC.

The chain recombines TRBV11-2 with TRBJ2-3; 8 nucleotides align to TRBD2. V lost 2 bases to trimming and J lost 3 bases; unmatched junction nucleotides: 7. This CDR3 is 16 amino acids long. In germline, CDR1 is SGHAT, CDR2 FQNNGV. DNA of the CDR3: TGTGCCAGCAGCTTAAACCCGGGACTAGGAACAGATACGCAGTATTTT. Protein sequence: CASSLNPGLGTDTQYF.

V usage is TRBV4-3 and J usage is TRBJ2-1; 9 positions agree with TRBD2. The V gene's germline CDR1 is LGHNA and CDR2 YSLEER. CDR3 length: 17 residues. With 4 bases clipped from V and 5 bases from J, the junction kept 12 bases outside the gene matches. The CDR3 loop reads CASSPGVVSGGNNEQFF. The CDR3 DNA reads TGCGCCAGCAGCCCGGGTGTCGTGAGCGGGGGGAACAATGAGCAGTTCTTC.

As concerns this clone: The junction differs from germline at one of its ends, possibly a read error. The sample contains more than one DNA sequence encoding this CDR3. CDR3 coding DNA: TGTGCCAGTAGTGCAAACCAGGGAAAAGAGACCCAGTACTTC. Translated, it gives CASSANQGKETQYF. V is TRBV6-1 and J is TRBJ2-5, with D possibly TRBD1 on 5 matching bases. CDR3 length: 14 residues. The V gene's germline CDR1 is MNHNS and CDR2 SASEGT.

The chain combines TRBV9 with TRBJ1-4, with TRBD1 matching 9 bases. The CDR3 loop spans 16 amino acids. The V segment lost 4 bases and the J segment 6 bases; nucleotides outside the gene matches: 10. The V gene's germline CDR1 is SGDLS and CDR2 YYNGEE. The DNA for the CDR3 is TGTGCCAGCAGCATAGGCCTGGGACAGGGTTATGAAAAACTGTTTTTT. Residues: CASSIGLGQGYEKLFF.

The chain joins TRBV5-4 to TRBJ1-1; D call uncertain. The CDR3 length is 15 residues. Germline CDR1 is SGHNT and CDR2 is YYREEE (reference sequence). Between the trimmed V and J ends, which lost 1 base and 1 base, there was a span of 11 bases. The CDR3 here is CASSLRSRQNTEAFF. CDR3 nucleotides: TGTGCCAGCAGCTTGAGGTCTAGACAGAACACTGAAGCTTTCTTT.

The chain has TRBV5-1 and TRBJ1-1; 8 positions agree with TRBD1. CDR1 is SGHRS, CDR2 YFSETQ, per germline. The V segment lost 6 bases and the J segment 2 bases; nucleotides outside the gene matches: 6. The CDR3 is made up of 14 amino acids. The CDR3 loop reads CASNLDRANTEAFF. As DNA, the CDR3 is TGCGCCAGCAATCTGGACAGGGCAAACACTGAAGCTTTCTTT.

In this sample, this clone turned up once. The chain links TRBV27 to TRBJ2-5; TRBD2 matches at 8 bases. Looked up from germline, CDR1 is MNHEY and CDR2 is SMNVEV (reference sequence). This CDR3 has 15 amino acids. Losses at the gene ends were 3 bases for V and 4 bases for J; bases not matched to a gene: 7. This chain's CDR3 is CASSLKGLGGETQYF. The DNA of the CDR3 is TGTGCCAGCAGTTTGAAGGGACTAGGAGGAGAGACCCAGTACTTC.

The rearrangement uses TRBV9 and TRBJ1-3; D possibly corresponds to TRBD1 (5 bases). This CDR3 region has 16 residues. The germline V gene has CDR1 SGDLS and CDR2 YYNGEE. Trimming took 2 bases from V and 2 from J, leaving 14 bases between them. CDR3 bases: TGTGCCAGCAGCGTGACAGAGCCTGGGACTGGAAACACCATATATTTT. Amino acids: CASSVTEPGTGNTIYF.

The chain recombines TRBV4-1 with TRBJ2-5; TRBD2 matches 16 bases. V trimming: 1 base; J trimming: 5 bases; junction bases outside the gene matches: 10. This CDR3 is built from 19 residues. Germline V CDR1 and CDR2: MGHRA, YSYEKL. The CDR3 sequence is CASSQGPGLAGGPLETQYF. The CDR3, as DNA: TGCGCCAGCAGCCAAGGTCCGGGACTAGCGGGGGGGCCGTTGGAGACCCAGTACTTC.

The V and J genes are TRBV5-1 and TRBJ2-2, with D perhaps TRBD2 (6 bases). The CDR3 totals 15 residues. Trimming shortened V by 4 bases and J by 4 bases, and 14 bases separated the two germline ends. Germline V gene lookup returns CDR1 SGHRS and CDR2 YFSETQ. The DNA of the CDR3 is TGCGCCAGCAGCGGCGGGACTCGGGCCACCGGGGAGCTGTTTTTT. Translating gives CASSGGTRATGELFF.

This clone has a single count. The chain has TRBV2 and TRBJ1-1; D is possibly TRBD1 (6 bases). Germline loops: CDR1 SNHLY, CDR2 FYNNEI. Trimming pared 5 bases from V and 0 bases from J, leaving 13 bases between. This CDR3 has 15 amino acids. The CDR3 region has the DNA TGTGCCAGCAGTTCAGCCACAGGGCTGAACACTGAAGCTTTCTTT. The encoded protein is CASSSATGLNTEAFF. The whole variable domain, remainder taken from reference TRBV2 and TRBJ1-1, is EPEVTQTPSHQVTQMGQEVILRCVPISNHLYFYWYRQILGQKVEFLVSFYNNEISEKSEIFDDQFSVERPDGSNFTLKIRSTKLEDSAMYFCASSSATGLNTEAFFGQGTRLTVV.

V and J are TRBV4-1 and TRBJ1-1, with D unclear. The germline V and J ends were trimmed by 2 bases and 5 bases, with 9 bases remaining between them. Looked up from germline, CDR1 is MGHRA and CDR2 is YSYEKL. This CDR3 has 13 residues. The CDR3: CASSQRSGTEAFF. The CDR3 coding sequence is TGCGCCAGCAGCCAACGCTCGGGAACTGAAGCTTTCTTT.